A single sample is the source of the 6 T cell receptor beta chains below, sequenced in a study of molecular identifiers for immune sequencing clone quantification. TCRdb redid the calling of the PCR reads with MiXCR, one entry per CDR3 protein. Among 65,000 or so distinct CDR3 sequences listed, about 18% were seen once. What was sequenced was naive CD8+ T cells from blood, with Jurkat cell RNA spiked in. Described subset: FACS-sorted CD8+CD4-CCR7+CD45RA+ naive T cells. The receptors stem from a human donor in good health. Some libraries in this study had Jurkat cell RNA spiked in.

The chain joins TRBV11-2 to TRBJ2-1; 7 nucleotides match TRBD2. This CDR3 comprises 13 residues. From germline, CDR1 is SGHAT and CDR2 FQNNGV. Trimming cost V 1 base and J 9 bases; bases outside gene matches: 3. The CDR3, as DNA: TGTGCCAGCAGCTTAGGGGGGGGGGGTGAGCAGTTCTTC. The encoded protein is CASSLGGGGEQFF.

This clonotype was found many times. The chain employs TRBV7-2 and TRBJ1-1, with D uncertain. The CDR3 contains 14 residues. Between the trimmed V and J ends, which lost 3 bases and 5 bases, there was a span of 13 bases. Germline CDR1 reads SGHTA; CDR2 reads FQGNSA. The CDR3 region is CASSLETLWTEAFF. For the CDR3, the DNA is TGTGCCAGCAGCTTGGAGACTCTGTGGACTGAAGCTTTCTTT.

Points on this clonotype: The conserved phenylalanine or tryptophan normally closing the CDR3 is absent here, so this likely arose from a read error. The chain carries TRBV11-1 and TRBJ2-2; no firm D call. Germline V CDR1 and CDR2: SGHAT, FQDESV (reference sequence). Trimming pared 2 bases from V and 6 bases from J, leaving 16 bases between. This CDR3 has 16 residues. CDR3 protein: CASSLTSQNWPGELFL. The CDR3 DNA is TGTGCCAGCAGCTTAACGAGCCAAAACTGGCCCGGGGAGCTGTTTCTT.

This clonotype has a count of ten or more. This chain links TRBV20-1 with TRBJ1-2, with D unclear. Trimming shortened V by 1 base and J by 5 bases, and 8 bases separated the two germline ends. CDR3 size: 12 residues. Germline V gives CDR1 DFQATT, CDR2 SNEGSKA (reference sequence). CDR3 protein: CSARAARYGYTF. In nucleotides, the CDR3 is TGCAGTGCTAGAGCAGCGCGGTATGGCTACACCTTC.

Only a few counts were recorded for this clonotype. The chain is built from TRBV5-1 and TRBJ2-5; 7 bases are a match to TRBD1. Germline CDR1 reads SGHRS; CDR2 reads YFSETQ. With 2 bases clipped from V and 2 bases from J, the junction kept 12 bases outside the gene matches. The CDR3 covers 17 residues. CDR3 sequence (DNA): TGCGCCAGCAGCTTTAAGGCTCTGGGACAGCATCAAGAGACCCAGTACTTC. This sequence encodes CASSFKALGQHQETQYF. The variable domain in full, completed from reference TRBV5-1 and TRBJ2-5, reads KAGVTQTPRYLIKTRGQQVTLSCSPISGHRSVSWYQQTPGQGLQFLFEYFSETQRNKGNFPGRFSGRQFSNSRSEMNVSTLELGDSALYLCASSFKALGQHQETQYFGPGTRLLVL.

There are many counts of this clonotype. The chain recombines TRBV7-2 with TRBJ2-1, with 7 positions matching TRBD1. The length of the CDR3 is 17 residues. V shed 5 bases and J 4 bases; nucleotides not matched to a gene: 14. The germline V gene has CDR1 SGHTA and CDR2 FQGNSA. The DNA for the CDR3 is TGTGCCAGCAGCACCCTCCCAAACGGGACAGTATACAATGAGCAGTTCTTC. Protein sequence: CASSTLPNGTVYNEQFF.